The table lists the clone carrying this TCR beta chain with a count of one. What it binds is not known. Three rounds of nested PCR, following a modified ARM-PCR protocol, produced the TCRbeta library. TCRdb reanalysed the multiplex PCR reads using MiXCR and keeps one entry per CDR3 protein. The sample carries 100,000 to 120,000 distinct CDR3 sequences, nearly 85% recorded once. This sample stems from a study of tumor and adjacent non-tumor tissue in lung cancer. Study summary: Histology: about twelve adenocarcinoma, 2 squamous cell carcinoma, 1 small cell lung cancer. The patients, some ten men and 4 or 5 women, were about 31 to 76 with stage I to III disease. On average, productive TCRbeta reads reached about 4.17 million per sample.

This CDR3 is 15 amino acids long. Trimming pared 0 bases from V and 8 bases from J, leaving 12 bases between. Germline CDR1 is SGHRS and CDR2 is YFSETQ. The template was RNA from unsorted bulk tissue. Study results and limitations: Tumor TCR diversity, when higher, was linked to shorter survival.

Specimen: lung tumor tissue. This clonotype originated in a man aged 65 to 79 with non-small cell lung cancer. V is TRBV5-1 and J is TRBJ2-6; D might be TRBD1 (5 bases). The CDR3 DNA reads as TGCGCCAGCAGCTTGGACGGGCACAGGACCAACGTCCTGACTTTC. It codes for CASSLDGHRTNVLTF.